This TCR beta chain was sequenced for a study of human T cells and chemical hapten exposure. During construction of the library, unique molecular identifiers were attached to individual cDNA molecules for quantitative, reproducible TCR counting. TCRdb re-analysed the RACE reads in MiXCR, keeping a single row per CDR3 protein. The table includes some 38,000 distinct CDR3 sequences, more than 8% detected once. This clonotype was seen a few times. No antigen is known for it. In germline, CDR1 is LNHDA, CDR2 SQIVND (reference sequence). The CDR3 totals 16 residues. The trim removed 3 bases at V and 0 bases at J, leaving 2 bases unmatched. Regarding the study as a whole: In the PT1 data, expanded TCR counts showed a positive correlation with patch test score.

The time point here: patch test 3, about 24 weeks after DPC sensitization. The sample's treatment: therapeutic diphenylcyclopropenone sensitization with weekly scalp DPC. Unfractionated whole blood was the source from which total RNA was extracted. Only after blood had been drawn was each patch test applied. The source material was whole blood, sampled in connection with sensitization to the hapten diphenylcyclopropenone (DPC). The clonotype was recovered from a man aged 50 or older with alopecia areata. Some clones in this sample may be carry-over from other donors' samples. This rearrangement joins TRBV19 to TRBJ2-5, with 12 bases that match TRBD2. In DNA form, the CDR3 reads TGTGCCAGTAGTATCCGGACTAGCGGGAACCAAGAGACCCAGTACTTC. It translates to CASSIRTSGNQETQYF.